This T cell receptor (beta chain) emerged from a study of chemoradiotherapy in HPV16-positive cancers. Some clones are missing from TCRdb's copy, which holds only in-frame ones; the method was immunoSEQ multiplex PCR. Of some 6,000 clones in the sample, 78% were seen once. The CDR3 sequence is 16 residues long. The V gene's germline CDR1 is MGHDK and CDR2 SYGVNS. Germline trimming cut 6 bases from V and 4 bases from J; bases unmatched to any gene: 11. The sample was collected from a patient who underwent chemoradiotherapy. This TCR was sampled from a human donor with HPV-associated anogenital cancer. The chain has TRBV25-1 and TRBJ1-3; TRBD1 agrees at 8 bases. The CDR3 reads CASSPVTGATGNTIYF. In DNA form, the CDR3 reads TGTGCCAGCAGCCCCGTGACAGGGGCTACAGGAAACACCATATATTTT.